Below, one TCR beta chain is given with its context. The sample holds a few counts of this clonotype. This receptor's antigen is unknown. No base quality values were provided; no much bigger clone lies one nucleotide off. The sample's time point label is to be understood as: sample taken at primary tumor resection. The donors were some 72 patients from the lung TRACERx cohort who had early-stage, untreated non-small cell lung cancer. For TCR sequencing, whole RNA was extracted from tumor and nontumor lung tissue, or from cryopreserved PBMC samples, and no cell sorting was done. Only patients with enough RNA available from two or more tumor regions were chosen for TCR sequencing. Before selection, tumor and adjacent nontumor lung specimens were reviewed by a lung pathologist. The cysteine opens and the phenylalanine closes a CDR3 of 15 amino acids. Only CDR3 DNA remains: 45 bases, in frame from the first base. CDR1 ENHRY and CDR2 SYGVKD are derived from the germline V gene. The germline ends are 13 bases apart after V is trimmed by 7 bases and J by 1 base.

The data derive from a study of spatial heterogeneity in lung cancer (dated by TCRdb to about 2019). With regard to the full study: Beta-chain transcripts were consistently detected in greater numbers than alpha-chain transcripts, which likely reflected higher beta-chain transcript abundance. The study quantitatively compared TCR alpha and beta repertoires across multiple tumor regions, matched nontumor lung and blood in non-small cell lung cancer. At surgery, both alpha and beta chains were TCR-sequenced in more than 200 tumor regions, 64 matched nontumor lung samples and some 58 PBMC samples. Nonsynonymous mutation counts, determined by whole-exome sequencing of tumor tissue, were related to features of the TCR repertoire. In tumor regions, TCR transcript counts showed a strong correlation with a T cell transcriptional module score from matched bulk RNA-seq. In the raw uncorrected reads, each unique combination of TCR and UMI appeared on average more than ten times.

Overall study results and their limits: Confirming at a functional level the hypothesis that regional TCRs recognize regional mutations was considered to require additional single-cell paired TCR alpha and beta sequencing. The count of ubiquitous expanded TCRs correlated with the count of ubiquitous nonsynonymous mutations, and the count of regional expanded TCRs correlated with the count of regional nonsynonymous mutations. The number of expanded intratumoral alpha and beta TCRs correlated with the tumor nonsynonymous mutation count. Estimated TCR-seq coverage of tumor T cells was only roughly 7% for alpha chains and approximately 12% for beta chains.

The library was generated by 5' RACE. Sequenced using a NextSeq 500. To allow correction of PCR and sequencing errors, the TCR library protocol tagged every TCR cDNA molecule with a unique molecular identifier. On the authors' methods: TCR identification, UMI-based error correction and CDR3 extraction were performed with Decombinator tools. Expanded TCRs were defined as those above a frequency of 2 per 1,000, corresponding to the top 1% of the tumor frequency distribution. Expanded tumor TCRs were classed as regional if statistically deemed absent (corrected P<0.05) from at least one tumor region, otherwise ubiquitous. Renyi diversity was computed with the R vegan package after each repertoire had been subsampled 100 times to 5,000 TCRs. CDR3 similarity networks were constructed using string-kernel similarity of amino acid triplets, with links drawn between CDR3s whose pairwise similarity was above 0.82. The raw public reads went through TCRdb reprocessing: fastp at Q25, MiXCR clone calling, in-frame beta chains kept. Every CDR3 protein is listed once, alongside the most common genes and DNA of its rows. What appears here as the V and J calls and clone size reflects TCRdb's work, not the paper's. The sample includes fewer than 30,000 distinct CDR3 sequences, with roughly 6.9% observed a single time. Of the sample, around 24% falls within the top ten clones.

This receptor was taken from a male donor with early-stage non-small cell lung cancer. The chain is assembled from TRBV10-3 and TRBJ2-2, with the D gene possibly TRBD1 or TRBD2, each one fitting 5 bases. The specimen comprised lung tumor tissue, sampled at surgery. Here the CDR3 is given as CAITGTHQNTGELFF. The sequenced DNA: TGTGCCATCACCGGGACCCACCAGAACACCGGGGAGCTGTTTTTT.